These 5 T cell receptor beta chains came from one sample sequenced in a study of cytomegalovirus exposure and HLA in healthy donors. Primers for the PCR totalled 60 Vbeta and 13 Jbeta. Sequencing was performed with immunoSEQ multiplex PCR; in TCRdb, only in-frame clones are kept and a portion is missing. The sample consists of about 140,000 clones, about 80% of them appearing once. Sequenced input: PBMCs. These receptor sequences come from a male donor in good health and CMV-seronegative.

CDR3 sequence (DNA): TGCGCCAGCAGACAGGGACCCGGGGAGCTGTTTTTT. Its protein is CASRQGPGELFF. This chain joins TRBV4-3 and TRBJ2-2; weak D call: TRBD1 (6 bases). Trimming left V 6 bases short and J 6 bases short, with 8 bases between. The CDR3 spans 12 residues. CDR1 LGHNA and CDR2 YSLEER come from the germline V gene.

This clone occurred a few times. V usage is TRBV4-1 and J usage is TRBJ1-2; D might be TRBD1 (5 bases). From germline, CDR1 is MGHRA and CDR2 YSYEKL. There are 16 residues in the CDR3. The V end lost 4 bases, the J end lost 5 bases, and 20 bases lay between the germline ends. The CDR3 bases are TGCGCCAGCAGCCTGGACCAGGGAGGCCGTCGATATGGCTACACCTTC. Protein sequence: CASSLDQGGRRYGYTF.

The V gene is TRBV27, the J gene TRBJ2-7, with a possible D match to TRBD2 (6 bases). Trimming cost V 2 bases and J 2 bases, with 13 bases left between them. Germline CDR1 MNHEY, CDR2 SMNVEV (reference sequence). The CDR3 has 15 residues. CDR3 loop: CASSLRPLATYEQYF. The CDR3 DNA follows: TGTGCCAGCAGTTTACGCCCACTAGCAACCTACGAGCAGTACTTC.

This clone was recorded only once. The chain is built from TRBV10-3 and TRBJ1-4; 9 nucleotides align to TRBD1. The CDR3 has 15 residues. V was pared by 10 bases and J by 8 bases, with 14 bases of the junction left unmatched. CDR1 and CDR2 from the germline V gene are ENHRY and SYGVKD. The CDR3: CATRTGANSMEKLFF. The DNA for the CDR3 is TGTGCCACTCGGACAGGGGCCAATTCAATGGAAAAACTGTTTTTT.

The rearrangement links TRBV18 to TRBJ1-4; 7 positions match TRBD1. The J segment lost 3 bases and the V segment lost 6 bases, leaving 10 bases of the junction unmatched. Germline V lookup: CDR1 KGHSH, CDR2 LQKENI. This CDR3 has 16 residues. The CDR3 nucleotides read TGTGCCAGCTCCCCGACAGGGAACGGGGCTAATGAAAAACTGTTTTTT. Its protein is CASSPTGNGANEKLFF.